This T cell receptor beta chain was identified during a study of beta chain features in type 1 diabetes. General study points: Moderate yet significant TCRB CDR3 shortening was seen in Type 1 diabetes patients in all four CD4+ subsets.

Since all of the isolated RNA was reverse transcribed, expressed TCRB transcripts were what got sequenced. Profiling relied on immunoSEQ multiplex PCR, and the TCRdb table lists in-frame clones only, not all of them. The sample shows fewer than 350,000 clones, about 15% of them seen only once. CDR1 is SGHVS and CDR2 is FQNEAQ in the germline V gene. The CDR3 length is 15 residues. Trimming pared 6 bases from V and 4 bases from J, leaving 18 bases between. Concerning this clone itself: The antigen is undetermined.

This chain connects TRBV7-8 to TRBJ1-2; possible D gene TRBD1, 6 bases. The sequenced material came from naive CD4+ T cells from blood. The sequence was obtained from a man aged 18 to 30 with type 1 diabetes. For the CDR3, the DNA is TGTGCCAGCAGAAAAGACAGGCAACTACTCTATGGCTACACCTTC. This codes for CASRKDRQLLYGYTF.